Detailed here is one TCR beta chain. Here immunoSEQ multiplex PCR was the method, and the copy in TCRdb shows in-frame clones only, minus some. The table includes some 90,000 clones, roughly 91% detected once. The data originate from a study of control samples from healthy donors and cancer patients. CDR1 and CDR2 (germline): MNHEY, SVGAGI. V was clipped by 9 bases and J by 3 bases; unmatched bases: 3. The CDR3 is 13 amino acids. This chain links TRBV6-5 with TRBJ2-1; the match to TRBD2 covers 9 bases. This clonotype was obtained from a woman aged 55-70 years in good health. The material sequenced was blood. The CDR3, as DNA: TGTGCCAGTGAGACTAGCGGCTACAATGAGCAGTTCTTC. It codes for CASETSGYNEQFF.